A selection of T cell receptor beta chains follows, all from one sample in a study of blood T cell repertoires in COVID-19. The assay was immunoSEQ multiplex PCR, and TCRdb's table has in-frame clones only and misses some. The table has under 300,000 clones, roughly nine tenths seen once; the top ten hold approximately 12%. Material for sequencing was peripheral blood. The source of these receptors is a woman aged 25 to 45 with COVID-19, enrolled during active disease. Both conserved end residues are part of each CDR3. The order of the fields is CDR3 length, J gene, V gene, clone size, D gene, CDR3 DNA, CDR3 protein. A D gene is named only where the DNA matches it firmly. Size is omitted from some rows. Given values are once, few, many or a class for expanded clones.

>12|TRBJ2-7|TRBV30|-|-
TGTGCCTGGACAGGGTTAGACTACGAGCAGTACTTC
CAWTGLDYEQYF
>12|TRBJ2-2|TRBV5-5|-|-
TGTGCCAGCAGCGAGGCTACCGGGGAGCTGTTTTTT
CASSEATGELFF
>15|TRBJ2-5|TRBV6-2/TRBV6-3|-|TRBD2
TGTGCCAGCAGTTACTTACTAGCGGCTATAGGGACCCAGTACTTC
CASSYLLAAIGTQYF
>13|TRBJ2-7|TRBV4-1|-|-
TGCGCCAGCAGCCAAGATCTATCCTACGAGCAGTACTTC
CASSQDLSYEQYF
>12|TRBJ1-1|TRBV28|-|-
TGTGCCAGCAGTTTATTTACCAGTGAAGCTTTCTTT
CASSLFTSEAFF
>14|TRBJ2-7|TRBV28|-|TRBD1
TGTGCCAGCAGCCCCAACAGGGGCGGCTACGAGCAGTACTTC
CASSPNRGGYEQYF
>15|TRBJ1-5|TRBV7-9|-|TRBD1
TGTGCCAGCAGCCTGACCGGGACAGGGATACAGCCCCAGCATTTT
CASSLTGTGIQPQHF
>14|TRBJ1-2|TRBV5-1|-|-
TGCGCCAGCAGACCAACGACAGAAAACTATGGCTACACCTTC
CASRPTTENYGYTF
>15|TRBJ1-2|TRBV3-1/TRBV3-2|-|-
TGTGCCAGCAGCCAAAGGGATACAGGGTCCGGCGGCTACACCTTC
CASSQRDTGSGGYTF
>13|TRBJ2-1|TRBV4-1|-|-
TGCGCCAGCAGCCCAAAGACTAGAGGCGAGCAGTTCTTC
CASSPKTRGEQFF
>13|TRBJ2-3|TRBV5-4|-|-
TGTGCCAGCAGCTATGGGGGGGGCGATACGCAGTATTTT
CASSYGGGDTQYF
>18|TRBJ1-1|TRBV28|-|TRBD1
TGTGCCAGCAGCGTTACCGTTTTTGGGCAGGGGGCGAGCACTGAAGCTTTCTTT
CASSVTVFGQGASTEAFF
>12|TRBJ2-2|TRBV5-8|-|-
TGTGCCAGCACCTCCCCGGGCGGGGAGCTGTTTTTT
CASTSPGGELFF
>13|TRBJ1-1|TRBV29-1|-|-
TGCAGCGTTGAAGTGGGTGGGCTTCCTGAAGCTTTCTTT
CSVEVGGLPEAFF
>14|TRBJ1-1|TRBV4-1|-|-
TGCGCCAGCAGCCCCAGGACTGGGAACACTGAAGCTTTCTTT
CASSPRTGNTEAFF
>13|TRBJ2-7|TRBV27|-|-
TGTGCCAGCAGTTTATCGAGCGGTTACGAGCAGTACTTC
CASSLSSGYEQYF
>13|TRBJ2-7|TRBV4-1|-|-
TGCGCCAGCAGCCAGGTGGCGGCCCACGAGCAGTACTTC
CASSQVAAHEQYF
>14|TRBJ1-1|TRBV2|-|TRBD1
TGTGCCAGCAGTGAGCAGGGGGCGGACACTGAAGCTTTCTTT
CASSEQGADTEAFF
>18|TRBJ2-1|TRBV6-4|-|TRBD2
TGTGCCAGCAGTGACTCCCCCCTAGCGGGGAGCTCCTACAATGAGCAGTTCTTC
CASSDSPLAGSSYNEQFF
>16|TRBJ1-2|TRBV10-2|once|TRBD1
TGCGCCAGCAGTGAGGGACAGGGGATCGGGGGATATGGCTACACCTTC
CASSEGQGIGGYGYTF
>15|TRBJ1-1|TRBV5-5|-|-
TGTGCCAGCAGTAGGAAGGTGACCCGGGACACTGAAGCTTTCTTT
CASSRKVTRDTEAFF
>15|TRBJ2-3|TRBV6-2/TRBV6-3|few|TRBD1
TGTGCCAGCAGTGCCGGGACAGGGACTTGGGATACGCAGTATTTT
CASSAGTGTWDTQYF
>13|TRBJ1-6|TRBV19|-|TRBD1
TGTGCCAGTAGTATGGACAGGTCACGGGCCCTCCACTTT
CASSMDRSRALHF
>15|TRBJ2-5|TRBV5-4|-|-
TGTGCCAGCAGCTTGGGAGCGGGTAAACAAGAGACCCAGTACTTC
CASSLGAGKQETQYF
>14|TRBJ1-1|TRBV7-9|-|-
TGTGCCAGCAGCTTTTTTAACGGGGGTAGAGGAGCTTTCTTT
CASSFFNGGRGAFF
>12|TRBJ1-6|TRBV25-1|-|TRBD1
TGTGCCGCGGGGACAGGGGTTTTGTCCCTCCACTTT
CAAGTGVLSLHF
>15|TRBJ2-2|TRBV2|-|TRBD1
TGTGCCAGCAGTGGACAGGGGGCGAGGGGCGGGGAGCTGTTTTTT
CASSGQGARGGELFF
>15|TRBJ1-5|TRBV19|-|-
TGTGCCAGTAGTATGTACGCGTATAGCAATCAGCCCCAGCATTTT
CASSMYAYSNQPQHF
>14|TRBJ1-1|TRBV7-2|-|TRBD1
TGTGCCAGCACCTATACAGGGGGGAACACTGAAGCTTTCTTT
CASTYTGGNTEAFF